These 28 T cell receptor beta chains share one sample of origin, sequenced in a study of OX40 agonist ivuxolimab in advanced cancers. Data came from immunoSEQ multiplex PCR; TCRdb stores just in-frame clones and leaves some out. The data hold 25,000 to 30,000 clones, with approximately 80% observed a single time. This material consisted of CD4+ or CD8+ T cells sorted from blood, taken in a trial of the OX40 agonist ivuxolimab. Receptors originate from an adult with an advanced solid tumor such as melanoma, head and neck, liver or kidney cancer.

V and J are TRBV6-1 and TRBJ2-7, with D unclear. The CDR3 runs to 11 residues. CDR1 and CDR2 (germline): MNHNS, SASEGT. The V end lost 5 bases, the J end lost 6 bases, and 8 bases lay between the germline ends. The CDR3 sequence is CASSYGSEQYF. For the CDR3, the DNA is TGTGCCAGCAGTTATGGTAGCGAGCAGTACTTC.

V is TRBV29-1 and J is TRBJ2-5; 11 bases match TRBD1. Germline-derived CDR1 and CDR2 are SQVTM and ANQGSEA. The CDR3 loop spans 12 amino acids. V was pared by 7 bases and J by 9 bases, with 7 bases of the junction left unmatched. CDR3 residues: CSAQGQGVSQYF. The CDR3 DNA is TGCAGCGCACAGGGACAGGGGGTTTCCCAGTACTTC.

The chain employs TRBV11-2 and TRBJ2-1; D possibly corresponds to TRBD1 (5 bases). With 1 base removed from V and 9 bases from J, the gap between germline ends came to 19 bases. CDR3 length: 16 residues. Germline V gene sequence: CDR1 SGHAT, CDR2 FQNNGV. The CDR3 DNA reads as TGTGCCAGCAGCTTAGGGATTATAGACTGGGGCAGTGAGCAGTTCTTC. Translating it yields CASSLGIIDWGSEQFF.

The chain is built from TRBV4-2 and TRBJ2-7, with TRBD2 as a possible D gene (6 bases). The CDR3 consists of 19 residues. V lost 0 bases to trimming and J lost 0 bases, with 21 bases between them. CDR1 and CDR2 from the germline V gene are LGHNA and YNFKEQ. CDR3 region: CASSQDVSGLTLSSYEQYF. In nucleotides, the CDR3 is TGTGCCAGCAGCCAAGATGTTAGCGGTCTAACCCTTAGCTCCTACGAGCAGTACTTC.

The rearrangement joins TRBV7-9 to TRBJ2-1, with 9 bases identical to TRBD2. From germline, CDR1 is SEHNR and CDR2 FQNEAQ (reference sequence). The CDR3 spans 17 residues. With 5 bases clipped from V and 8 bases from J, the junction kept 16 bases outside the gene matches. CDR3 coding DNA: TGTGCCAGCAGCCCTTCGCGGGGGGGAGGGCCCGAGGATGAGCAGTTCTTC. Translating gives CASSPSRGGGPEDEQFF.

This chain connects TRBV11-2 to TRBJ2-1; 10 nucleotides match TRBD2. With V trimmed by 5 bases and J by 5 bases, 9 bases remained unmatched. Per the germline V gene, CDR1 is SGHAT and CDR2 is FQNNGV. The CDR3 length is 16 residues. DNA for the CDR3: TGTGCCAGCAGCCCCCGCCTAGCGGGAGTTCACAATGAGCAGTTCTTC. Protein sequence: CASSPRLAGVHNEQFF.

Judged by abundance, this clone is medium-sized (0.01 to 0.1%). V is TRBV28 and J is TRBJ1-2; D gene uncertain. The CDR3 contains 13 residues. Germline V lookup: CDR1 MDHEN, CDR2 SYDVKM. The V and J ends lost 6 bases and 3 bases respectively, with 11 bases between them. CDR3 DNA: TGTGCCAGCAGCCGACGGACGGACTATGGCTACACCTTC. As protein: CASSRRTDYGYTF.

This chain uses TRBV6-1 with TRBJ2-7; D is unclear. V lost 0 bases, J lost 2 bases, and 11 bases lay in between. CDR3 length equals 15 residues. Looked up from germline, CDR1 is MNHNS and CDR2 is SASEGT. The CDR3 DNA is TGTGCCAGCAGTGAAGCTTCGGTGCCCCCCTACGAGCAGTACTTC. It encodes CASSEASVPPYEQYF.

This chain joins TRBV11-2 and TRBJ2-3; either TRBD1 or TRBD2 may fit D (6 bases each). CDR3 length: 17 amino acids. The germline V gene has CDR1 SGHAT and CDR2 FQNNGV. Trimming left V 1 base short and J 6 bases short, with 20 bases between. The CDR3 here is CASSLGGQLLGGDTQYF. CDR3 coding DNA: TGTGCCAGCAGCTTAGGAGGACAGTTACTAGGAGGGGATACGCAGTATTTT.

The sample holds a few counts of this clone. V usage is TRBV28 and J usage is TRBJ2-3; 7 positions agree with TRBD2. Germline lookup yields CDR1 MDHEN and CDR2 SYDVKM. The V segment lost 3 bases and the J segment 4 bases; nucleotides outside the gene matches: 4. CDR3 size: 14 residues. CDR3 nucleotide sequence: TGTGCCAGCAGTTTCGGAGCGGGACCAGATACGCAGTATTTT. This translates into CASSFGAGPDTQYF.

The chain employs TRBV7-3 and TRBJ2-1; tentative D call: TRBD2 (5 bases). V shed 2 bases and J shed 0 bases, with 8 bases lying between them. CDR3 length: 15 amino acids. The germline CDR1 and CDR2 sequences are SGHTA and FQGTGA. The CDR3 nucleotides are TGTGCCAGCAGCTTACGAGGGAGCTCCTACAATGAGCAGTTCTTC. Its translation is CASSLRGSSYNEQFF. Full variable domain (outside the CDR3, taken from reference TRBV7-3 and TRBJ2-1): GAGVSQTPSNKVTEKGKYVELRCDPISGHTALYWYRQSLGQGPEFLIYFQGTGAADDSGLPNDRFFAVRPEGSVSTLKIQRTERGDSAVYLCASSLRGSSYNEQFFGPGTRLTVL.

The genes are TRBV6-6 and TRBJ1-1; 8 positions agree with TRBD1. The CDR3 contains 14 residues. Germline trimming cut 2 bases from V and 1 base from J; bases unmatched to any gene: 0. CDR1 and CDR2 from the germline V gene are MNHNY and SVGAGI (reference sequence). The CDR3 protein is CASSYGTGNTEAFF. CDR3 DNA: TGTGCCAGCAGTTACGGGACAGGGAACACTGAAGCTTTCTTT.

This clone was seen only once. The chain combines TRBV15 with TRBJ1-3; 8 positions agree with TRBD1. CDR3 length: 15 amino acids. CDR1 is LNHNV and CDR2 is YYDKDF in the germline V gene (reference sequence). With V trimmed by 0 bases and J by 4 bases, 2 bases remained unmatched. CDR3 in DNA: TGTGCCACCAGCAGAGACAGGGGGCGCGGAAACACCATATATTTT. It codes for CATSRDRGRGNTIYF.

The chain links TRBV29-1 to TRBJ2-3; 9 positions agree with TRBD1. V dropped 7 bases and J dropped 2; count of bases not matched to a gene: 4. The length of the CDR3 is 13 residues. Germline CDR1 reads SQVTM; CDR2 reads ANQGSEA. CDR3 loop: CSDWTGDTDTQYF. The CDR3 nucleotides are TGCAGCGATTGGACAGGGGACACAGATACGCAGTATTTT.

The chain combines TRBV19 with TRBJ2-3, with D hard to call. Germline CDR1 and CDR2: LNHDA and SQIVND (reference sequence). V gave up 1 base and J gave up 14 bases, with 13 bases separating them. CDR3 size: 12 residues. This CDR3 is CASSIGAQAWYF. Written as DNA, the CDR3 is TGTGCCAGTAGTATAGGGGCCCAGGCCTGGTATTTT.

V usage is TRBV13 and J usage is TRBJ2-7; TRBD2 agrees at 7 bases. The trim removed 4 bases at V and 2 bases at J, leaving 5 bases unmatched. CDR3 length: 14 amino acids. Germline V gene sequence: CDR1 PRHDT, CDR2 FYEKMQ (reference sequence). In nucleotides, the CDR3 is TGTGCCAGCAGCTCAGCGGGGCGAACCTACGAGCAGTACTTC. Its protein product is CASSSAGRTYEQYF.

The CDR3 is CASSERAISTSGNKNIQYF. In DNA form, the CDR3 reads TGTGCCAGCAGTGAACGGGCAATATCGACTAGCGGGAACAAAAACATTCAGTACTTC. This chain joins TRBV6-1 and TRBJ2-4, with 11 nucleotides matching TRBD2. This CDR3 region has 19 residues. Germline V gene data show CDR1 as MNHNS and CDR2 as SASEGT. Trimming took 2 bases from V and 3 from J; bases not matched to a gene: 12.

This chain joins TRBV7-9 and TRBJ1-1; 7 positions agree with TRBD1. V shed 6 bases and J 2 bases; nucleotides not matched to a gene: 15. The CDR3 totals 17 residues. Germline V gene sequence: CDR1 SEHNR, CDR2 FQNEAQ (reference sequence). The CDR3, as DNA: TGTGCCAGCAGTCAAAGAGTATGGGGACAGACTAACACTGAAGCTTTCTTT. Translated, it gives CASSQRVWGQTNTEAFF. The full variable domain, in which reference TRBV7-9 and TRBJ1-1 provide the parts outside the CDR3, is DTGVSQNPRHKITKRGQNVTFRCDPISEHNRLYWYRQTLGQGPEFLTYFQNEAQLEKSRLLSDRFSAERPKGSFSTLEIQRTEQGDSAMYLCASSQRVWGQTNTEAFFGQGTRLTVV.

The rearrangement links TRBV4-1 to TRBJ2-7; 10 nucleotides line up with TRBD1. CDR3 size: 14 residues. CDR1 is MGHRA and CDR2 is YSYEKL in the germline V gene. Losses at the gene ends were 4 bases for V and 3 bases for J; bases not matched to a gene: 3. In nucleotides, the CDR3 is TGCGCCAGCAGCCCCGGACAGGGGGGCTACGAGCAGTACTTC. This encodes CASSPGQGGYEQYF.

This chain connects TRBV2 to TRBJ2-1; TRBD1 aligns across 7 bases. The CDR3 has 12 amino acids. Per germline, CDR1 SNHLY and CDR2 FYNNEI. V lost 6 bases to trimming and J lost 11 bases; unmatched junction nucleotides: 7. The CDR3, as DNA: TGTGCCAGCAGCGGGCGACAGGGCCAGCAGTTCTTC. It specifies CASSGRQGQQFF.

The chain is built from TRBV29-1 and TRBJ2-7; TRBD1 aligns across 7 bases. V was clipped by 1 base and J by 3 bases; unmatched bases: 3. This CDR3 region has 13 residues. From germline, CDR1 is SQVTM and CDR2 ANQGSEA. CDR3 sequence (DNA): TGCAGCGTTGAAGTTGACAGGGACTACGAGCAGTACTTC. Translating gives CSVEVDRDYEQYF.

Details on this clone: A read error may produce the germline difference seen at one junction end. J is TRBJ2-1 and V is TRBV7-8, with TRBD1 matching 9 bases. The CDR3 is 20 amino acids. Germline V gives CDR1 SGHVS, CDR2 FQNEAQ. The CDR3 nucleotides are TGTGCCAGCAGCTTTCGCGGGACAGGGCACGAACGGATCTCCTTCAATGAGCAGTTCTTC. It is translated as CASSFRGTGHERISFNEQFF.

The rearrangement joins TRBV7-8 to TRBJ2-7, with TRBD1 as a possible D gene (5 bases). The length of the CDR3 is 13 residues. V was trimmed by 1 base and J by 4 bases, leaving 8 bases between them. CDR1 and CDR2 (germline): SGHVS, FQNEAQ. DNA for the CDR3: TGTGCCAGCAGCTTAGAAGGGGCGTACGAGCAGTACTTC. Translating gives CASSLEGAYEQYF.

This clone was seen a handful of times. CDR3 in amino acids: CAWTEGTIRTDTQYF. DNA for the CDR3: TGTGCCTGGACCGAAGGGACAATCCGCACAGATACGCAGTATTTT. V gene TRBV30 combines with J gene TRBJ2-3; possibly TRBD1 for D (6 bases). This CDR3 has 15 amino acids. Per germline, CDR1 GTSNPN and CDR2 SVGIG (reference sequence). V was trimmed by 4 bases and J by 1 base, leaving 15 bases between them.

The chain carries TRBV5-5 and TRBJ1-2; the D gene is possibly TRBD1 (5 bases). Germline V gives CDR1 SGHKS, CDR2 YYEKEE (reference sequence). This CDR3 has 14 amino acids. Trimming shortened V by 0 bases and J by 4 bases, and 10 bases separated the two germline ends. The CDR3 protein is CASSLDGRVYGYTF. CDR3 nucleotides: TGTGCCAGCAGCTTGGATGGCAGGGTCTATGGCTACACCTTC.

In this sample, this clone turned up a few times. V is TRBV6-5 and J is TRBJ2-3, with TRBD2 identical over 7 bases. Per the germline V gene, CDR1 is MNHEY and CDR2 is SVGAGI. The CDR3 consists of 15 residues. Trimming took 5 bases from V and 1 from J; bases not matched to a gene: 6. The CDR3 DNA reads TGTGCCAGCAGTCCTGTGGCGGGGGGCACAGATACGCAGTATTTT. Its translation is CASSPVAGGTDTQYF.

Here the CDR3 DNA reads TGTGCCAGCAGCAAAGTTAACGGGAGGAGGAGTGAGCAGTTCTTC. Encoded protein: CASSKVNGRRSEQFF. The chain couples TRBV21-1 to TRBJ2-1; the D segment call TRBD2 is taken from the table without a DNA check. TRBV21-1 is annotated as a pseudogene. CDR3 length equals 15 residues.

V usage is TRBV5-6 and J usage is TRBJ1-1; D is unclear. Germline V lookup: CDR1 SGHDT, CDR2 YYEEEE. V was shortened by 2 bases and J by 0 bases, with 5 bases between the two germline ends. The length of the CDR3 is 13 residues. This CDR3 reads CASSFGLNTEAFF. The CDR3 nucleotides are TGTGCCAGCAGCTTTGGGTTGAACACTGAAGCTTTCTTT.